The 25 T cell receptor beta chains listed next were all sequenced from one sample in a study of blood T cell repertoires in COVID-19. The table came from immunoSEQ multiplex PCR; TCRdb's copy has only in-frame clones and leaves some out. The table includes approximately 59,000 clones, about 81% detected once. The source material was peripheral blood. The receptors were sampled from an elderly man with acute or convalescent COVID-19.

The chain links TRBV5-5 to TRBJ1-4; the match to TRBD1 covers 7 bases. Germline values: CDR1 SGHKS, CDR2 YYEKEE (reference sequence). CDR3 length: 16 residues. V shed 0 bases and J 6 bases; nucleotides not matched to a gene: 8. For the CDR3, the DNA is TGTGCCAGCAGCTTGGCTCCCAGGGGGAATGATGAAAAACTGTTTTTT. Translated: CASSLAPRGNDEKLFF.

This clone was found a few times. The chain uses TRBV23-1 and TRBJ2-7; the match to TRBD1 covers 7 bases. TRBV23-1 is filed as an ORF, its function uncertain. After removal of 5 bases from V and 6 bases from J, the junction contained 22 bases not matched to a gene. This CDR3 comprises 18 residues. The CDR3 spells CASSLAETGPRRGSEQYF. The CDR3 bases are TGCGCCAGCAGTTTGGCCGAGACAGGGCCTCGCCGGGGCAGCGAGCAGTACTTC.

The chain carries TRBV24-1 and TRBJ1-1; no reliable D call. V shed 2 bases and J shed 5 bases, with 5 bases lying between them. Germline CDR1 KGHDR, CDR2 SFDVKD. The CDR3 is made up of 12 amino acids. CDR3 bases: TGTGCCACCAGTGATTCTCCGACTGAAGCTTTCTTT. Its protein product is CATSDSPTEAFF.

This chain connects TRBV7-2 to TRBJ1-1, with D possibly matching TRBD1 (6 bases). The length of the CDR3 is 15 residues. Trimming removed 3 bases at V and 6 bases at J, with 17 bases between. The germline V gene encodes CDR1 SGHTA and CDR2 FQGNSA. The CDR3 is CASSFGQTSSSEAFF. Written as DNA, the CDR3 is TGTGCCAGCAGCTTCGGACAGACATCATCATCTGAAGCTTTCTTT.

The V and J genes are TRBV4-1 and TRBJ1-2; the D is unclear. V was shortened by 3 bases and J by 8 bases, with 16 bases between the two germline ends. CDR1 and CDR2 from the germline V gene are MGHRA and YSYEKL. The CDR3 extends over 14 amino acids. Here the CDR3 DNA reads TGCGCCAGCAGCCACTTGGGGAGGGATCAGGGCTACACCTTC. Protein sequence: CASSHLGRDQGYTF.

This chain joins TRBV7-3 and TRBJ1-2; D possibly corresponds to TRBD1 (5 bases). V dropped 6 bases and J dropped 13 bases, with 18 bases sitting between them. This CDR3 has 12 amino acids. Germline CDR1 SGHTA, CDR2 FQGTGA. The CDR3 sequence is CASSPDLGGGTF. As DNA, the CDR3 is TGTGCCAGCAGTCCCGACCTCGGGGGAGGCACCTTC. Combining the CDR3 with reference TRBV7-3 and TRBJ1-2 gives the whole variable domain GAGVSQTPSNKVTEKGKYVELRCDPISGHTALYWYRQSLGQGPEFLIYFQGTGAADDSGLPNDRFFAVRPEGSVSTLKIQRTERGDSAVYLCASSPDLGGGTFGSGTRLTVV.

The V gene is TRBV13, the J gene TRBJ2-7; 9 nucleotides line up with TRBD1. The CDR3 is 14 residues long. CDR1 and CDR2 from the germline V gene are PRHDT and FYEKMQ (reference sequence). With V trimmed by 5 bases and J by 4 bases, 6 bases remained unmatched. CDR3 residues: CASSLRTGAYEQYF. The CDR3 DNA sequence: TGTGCCAGCAGCCTAAGGACAGGGGCGTACGAGCAGTACTTC.

This clone was seen just once. The chain joins TRBV19 to TRBJ1-4; 9 bases match TRBD1. The ends lost 0 bases at V and 3 bases at J; junction bases unmatched: 8. CDR1 is LNHDA, CDR2 SQIVND, per germline (reference sequence). This CDR3 has 18 amino acids. DNA of the CDR3: TGTGCCAGTAGTATAGATCACAGGGGGCGAATCTCTAATGAAAAACTGTTTTTT. Its translation is CASSIDHRGRISNEKLFF.

The CDR3 here is CASSPGGLSMKKYF. CDR3 in DNA: TGTGCCAGCAGCCCAGGGGGGTTGAGCATGAAGAAGTACTTC. J is TRBJ2-7 and V is TRBV9; D perhaps matches TRBD1 (7 bases). The CDR3 is made up of 14 amino acids. Germline loops: CDR1 SGDLS, CDR2 YYNGEE. Trimming removed 4 bases from V and 11 bases from J, with 22 bases in between.

V and J are TRBV21-1 and TRBJ2-1; the listed D gene, TRBD2, was not tested against the DNA. TRBV21-1 is deemed a pseudogene. The CDR3 is made up of 17 amino acids. The CDR3 spells CASLGGEHDGRPNEQFF. In DNA, the CDR3 is TGTGCCAGCCTTGGGGGGGAACATGACGGGAGGCCCAATGAGCAGTTCTTC.

The chain has TRBV5-1 and TRBJ2-7; 8 nucleotides match TRBD1. With V trimmed by 4 bases and J by 4 bases, 10 bases remained unmatched. The CDR3 length is 15 residues. CDR1 and CDR2 (germline): SGHRS, YFSETQ. CDR3 nucleotide sequence: TGCGCCAGCAGCCCGGACAGGGCGGGCATGTACGAGCAGTACTTC. Its protein is CASSPDRAGMYEQYF. The entire variable domain, with the rest obtained from reference TRBV5-1 and TRBJ2-7, is as follows: KAGVTQTPRYLIKTRGQQVTLSCSPISGHRSVSWYQQTPGQGLQFLFEYFSETQRNKGNFPGRFSGRQFSNSRSEMNVSTLELGDSALYLCASSPDRAGMYEQYFGPGTRLTVT.

This clone was recorded a few times. The rearrangement uses TRBV19 and TRBJ1-6; D is unresolved. Germline V gene data show CDR1 as LNHDA and CDR2 as SQIVND (reference sequence). The CDR3 covers 17 residues. V was clipped by 5 bases and J by 0 bases, with 14 bases between them. Here the CDR3 DNA reads TGTGCCAGTAGTTCCTTGAGGGAGAGCTCCTATAATTCACCCCTCCACTTT. It encodes CASSSLRESSYNSPLHF.

The chain has TRBV15 and TRBJ1-5, with a possible D match to TRBD1 (6 bases). The germline CDR1 and CDR2 sequences are LNHNV and YYDKDF (reference sequence). V was cut by 4 bases and J by 6 bases, with 10 bases left in between. This CDR3 contains 13 residues. CDR3 sequence: CATSTSRGQPQHF. The DNA of the CDR3 is TGTGCCACCAGCACGAGCAGGGGTCAGCCCCAGCATTTT. Using reference TRBV15 and TRBJ1-5 for the parts outside the CDR3, the full variable domain is DAMVIQNPRYQVTQFGKPVTLSCSQTLNHNVMYWYQQKSSQAPKLLFHYYDKDFNNEADTPDNFQSRRPNTSFCFLDIRSPGLGDTAMYLCATSTSRGQPQHFGDGTRLSIL.

This clone appeared a few times. The rearrangement uses TRBV27 and TRBJ2-3, with D perhaps matching TRBD2 (5 bases). This CDR3 is 11 amino acids long. Trimming pared 7 bases from V and 3 bases from J, leaving 5 bases between. Germline CDR1 is MNHEY and CDR2 is SMNVEV (reference sequence). The CDR3: CASTGTDTQYF. DNA of the CDR3: TGTGCCAGCACGGGGACAGATACGCAGTATTTT.

CDR3 amino acids: CASSADDRPATSIDGYTF. Written as DNA, the CDR3 is TGTGCCAGCAGCGCGGACGACAGACCCGCAACTTCTATCGACGGCTACACCTTC. The chain joins TRBV9 to TRBJ1-2, with TRBD1 as a possible D gene (5 bases). The CDR3 is 18 residues long. The V end was cut by 3 bases, the J end by 8 bases, with 29 bases between. Germline V gene data show CDR1 as SGDLS and CDR2 as YYNGEE.

The chain couples TRBV28 to TRBJ2-7, with TRBD1 identical over 7 bases. There are 16 residues in the CDR3. Germline values: CDR1 MDHEN, CDR2 SYDVKM. V lost 6 bases, J lost 3 bases, and 14 bases stayed unmatched. CDR3 in amino acids: CASRPHRGRGNYEQYF. The CDR3 coding sequence is TGTGCCAGCAGACCCCACAGGGGAAGGGGCAACTACGAGCAGTACTTC.

The chain carries TRBV3-1 (or the pseudogene TRBV3-2) and TRBJ1-2, with TRBD1 identical over 9 bases. Trimming took 2 bases from V and 3 from J; bases not matched to a gene: 7. Germline lookup yields CDR1 LGHDT and CDR2 YNNKEL (reference sequence). The CDR3 is 16 residues long. The DNA of the CDR3 is TGTGCCAGCAGCCAAAACAGGGGGCGCTCGGACTATGGCTACACCTTC. Residues: CASSQNRGRSDYGYTF.

The chain is built from TRBV27 and TRBJ2-7, with TRBD2 matching over 11 bases. The V and J ends lost 2 bases and 1 base, in that order; junction bases with no gene match: 7. Germline values: CDR1 MNHEY, CDR2 SMNVEV (reference sequence). This CDR3 contains 17 residues. The CDR3 sequence: CASSLDSGRAGSYEQYF. CDR3 DNA: TGTGCCAGCAGTTTAGATAGCGGGAGGGCCGGGTCCTACGAGCAGTACTTC.

The chain uses TRBV5-1 and TRBJ2-7; D may be TRBD1 (5 bases). The germline V gene has CDR1 SGHRS and CDR2 YFSETQ. Deletions cut 4 bases from V and 2 bases from J, with 13 bases between. There are 14 residues in the CDR3. The CDR3 sequence is CASSLMTEPYEQYF. The CDR3 DNA reads TGCGCCAGCAGCCTAATGACAGAACCCTACGAGCAGTACTTC.

The rearrangement uses TRBV10-3 and TRBJ2-3; 10 bases align to TRBD2. V shed 3 bases, J shed 6 bases, and the junction held 3 bases outside the gene matches. Germline CDR1 reads ENHRY; CDR2 reads SYGVKD. The CDR3 has 14 amino acids. CDR3 sequence (DNA): TGTGCCATCAGTGACGGACTAGCGGATGATACGCAGTATTTT. This translates into CAISDGLADDTQYF.

The genes are TRBV2 and TRBJ1-1; D possibly corresponds to TRBD1 (6 bases). V was clipped by 4 bases and J by 7 bases, with 13 bases between them. Germline V gives CDR1 SNHLY, CDR2 FYNNEI. The CDR3 totals 13 residues. In nucleotides, the CDR3 is TGTGCCAGCAGTGGCATGGGGGCCGGTGAAGCTTTCTTT. This translates into CASSGMGAGEAFF.

This clone was seen a single time. CDR3 nucleotides: TGTGCCAGCAGTTACAGCATCAGGGGCACTGAAGCTTTCTTT. Protein sequence: CASSYSIRGTEAFF. The chain has TRBV6-5 and TRBJ1-1; possibly TRBD1 for D (6 bases). The V end lost 2 bases, the J end lost 4 bases, and 11 bases lay between the germline ends. From germline, CDR1 is MNHEY and CDR2 SVGAGI. CDR3 length: 14 residues.

V usage is TRBV10-3 and J usage is TRBJ2-2; 8 bases fit TRBD2. Losses at the gene ends were 9 bases for V and 5 bases for J; bases not matched to a gene: 5. This CDR3 region has 13 residues. The germline CDR1 and CDR2 sequences are ENHRY and SYGVKD. The chain's CDR3 is CAISGIETGELFF. In DNA form, the CDR3 reads TGTGCCATTAGCGGGATTGAGACCGGGGAGCTGTTTTTT.

This chain joins TRBV20-1 and TRBJ2-1; D unclear. This CDR3 has 13 residues. The V gene's germline CDR1 is DFQATT and CDR2 SNEGSKA (reference sequence). The V and J ends lost 3 bases and 6 bases respectively, with 12 bases between them. CDR3 protein: CSASRPLLNEQFF. DNA for the CDR3: TGCAGTGCTAGTCGTCCCCTCCTCAATGAGCAGTTCTTC.

This clone was seen a handful of times. This sequence joins TRBV5-6 and TRBJ1-2; D is perhaps TRBD1 (6 bases). Trimming removed 3 bases at V and 0 bases at J, with 12 bases between. CDR1 SGHDT and CDR2 YYEEEE come from the germline V gene. CDR3 length: 15 amino acids. CDR3 DNA: TGTGCCAGCAGCTGGAGGACAGCTGCTAACTATGGCTACACCTTC. Amino acid sequence: CASSWRTAANYGYTF. Filled out from reference TRBV5-6 and TRBJ1-2, the complete variable domain reads DAGVTQSPTHLIKTRGQQVTLRCSPKSGHDTVSWYQQALGQGPQFIFQYYEEEERQRGNFPDRFSGHQFPNYSSELNVNALLLGDSALYLCASSWRTAANYGYTFGSGTRLTVV.